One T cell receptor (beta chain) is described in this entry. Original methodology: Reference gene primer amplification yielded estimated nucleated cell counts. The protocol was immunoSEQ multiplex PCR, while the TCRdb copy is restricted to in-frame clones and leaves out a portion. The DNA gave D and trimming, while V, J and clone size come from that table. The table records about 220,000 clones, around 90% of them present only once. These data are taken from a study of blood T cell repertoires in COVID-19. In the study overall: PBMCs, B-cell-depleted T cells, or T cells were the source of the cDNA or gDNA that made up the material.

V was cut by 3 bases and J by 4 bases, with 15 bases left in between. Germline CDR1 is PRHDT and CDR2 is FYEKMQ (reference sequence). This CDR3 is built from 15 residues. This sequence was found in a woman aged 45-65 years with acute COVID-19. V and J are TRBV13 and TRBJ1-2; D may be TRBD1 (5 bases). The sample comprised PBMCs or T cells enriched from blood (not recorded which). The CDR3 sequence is CASSLRTGGFYGYTF. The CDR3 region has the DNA TGTGCCAGCAGCTTGCGAACGGGGGGATTCTATGGCTACACCTTC.